These T cell receptor beta chains were read from a single sample in a study of T cell changes during pregnancy in multiple sclerosis. TCRdb keeps only in-frame clones here, not all; method: immunoSEQ multiplex PCR. The data hold approximately 70,000 clones, with under 95% observed a single time. Sequenced material: CD4+ T cells from peripheral blood mononuclear cells, taken before pregnancy. The receptors here all came from a female donor with multiple sclerosis, enrolled in a pregnancy study. The CDR3 runs from the conserved cysteine through the conserved F or W. A D gene is named only where the DNA matches it firmly. Clone sizes are given selectively: once, few, many, or a class where the clone is expanded.

.	.	TRBV18	TRBJ2-5	TGTGCCAGCTCACCACCGGACCGGGGAGAGACCCAGTACTTC	CASSPPDRGETQYF
.	.	TRBV5-4	TRBJ1-4	TGTGCCAGCAGCTTGGGAACAGGCGGTAATGAAAAACTGTTTTTT	CASSLGTGGNEKLFF
.	.	TRBV15	TRBJ1-1	TGTGCCACCAGCAGAGATTCCGGTGGTATGGCTTTCTTT	CATSRDSGGMAFF
.	TRBD1	TRBV7-3	TRBJ1-6	TGTGCCAGCAGCTTACAGGCAGGGGGCCCCTCGGATAATTCACCCCTCCACTTT	CASSLQAGGPSDNSPLHF
few	TRBD1	TRBV7-3	TRBJ1-6	TGTGCCAGCAGCCCTCGGACAGGGAAGGTAAGGGTAAGCTCCTATAATTCACCCCTCCACTTT	CASSPRTGKVRVSSYNSPLHF
.	.	TRBV5-3	TRBJ2-1	TGTGCCAGAAGCCATGTTCAGGGTTGTAATGAGCAGTTCTTC	CARSHVQGCNEQFF
.	TRBD2	TRBV28	TRBJ2-7	TGTGCCAGCAGCATTCTAGCGGGGGGCTTCCACGAGCAGTACTTC	CASSILAGGFHEQYF
.	.	TRBV6-6	TRBJ1-1	TGTGCCAGCAGCCAGACAGGAAGCGCTGAAGCTTTCTTT	CASSQTGSAEAFF
.	.	TRBV18	TRBJ1-4	TGTGCCAGCTCACCTCTGGTATCGGCGGGAACTAATGAAAAACTGTTTTTT	CASSPLVSAGTNEKLFF
.	.	TRBV5-5	TRBJ2-7	TGTGCCAGCAGCCCTAGATTTGGGTCCTACGAGCAGTACTTC	CASSPRFGSYEQYF
few	TRBD2	TRBV19	TRBJ2-7	TGTGCCAGTAGTGAGCTTGGTAGCGGGACTCTCGAGCAGTACTTC	CASSELGSGTLEQYF
.	.	TRBV6-1	TRBJ2-7	TGTGCCAGCAAAAGGGGCTCCTACGAGCAGTACTTC	CASKRGSYEQYF
.	.	TRBV5-5	TRBJ1-6	TGTGCCAGCAGCTTGGGGGGGGGCAATTCACCCCTCCACTTT	CASSLGGGNSPLHF
.	.	TRBV10-3	TRBJ2-7	TGTGCCATCAGTTCAGGGGGGATCGGATACGAGCAGTACTTC	CAISSGGIGYEQYF
.	.	TRBV19	TRBJ1-4	TGTGCCAGTAGGAACGGACAGATAAATGAAAAACTGTTTTTT	CASRNGQINEKLFF